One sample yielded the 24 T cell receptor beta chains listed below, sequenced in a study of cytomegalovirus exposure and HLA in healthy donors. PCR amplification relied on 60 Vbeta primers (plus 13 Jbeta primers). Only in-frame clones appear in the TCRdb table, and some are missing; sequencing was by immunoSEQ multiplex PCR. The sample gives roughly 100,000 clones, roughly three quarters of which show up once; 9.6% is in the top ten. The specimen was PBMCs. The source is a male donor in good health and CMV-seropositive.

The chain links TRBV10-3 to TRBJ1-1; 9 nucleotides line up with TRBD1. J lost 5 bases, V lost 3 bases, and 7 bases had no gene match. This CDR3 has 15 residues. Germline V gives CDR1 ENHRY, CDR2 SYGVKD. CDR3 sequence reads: CAISDRGQGRTEAFF. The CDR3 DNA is TGTGCCATCAGTGATAGGGGACAGGGTCGAACTGAAGCTTTCTTT.

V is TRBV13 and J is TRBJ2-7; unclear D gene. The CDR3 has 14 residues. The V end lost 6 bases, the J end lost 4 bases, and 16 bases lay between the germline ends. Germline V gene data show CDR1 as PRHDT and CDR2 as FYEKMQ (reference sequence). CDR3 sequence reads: CASSFGSRIYEQYF. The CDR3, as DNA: TGTGCCAGCAGTTTCGGGTCTCGTATTTACGAGCAGTACTTC.

The CDR3 is CASSKGGQETQYF. The CDR3 bases are TGTGCCAGCTCCAAGGGGGGGCAAGAGACCCAGTACTTC. The chain employs TRBV28 and TRBJ2-5; TRBD2 is a possible D gene (7 bases). The V and J ends lost 8 bases and 2 bases respectively, with 12 bases between them. Germline CDR1 reads MDHEN; CDR2 reads SYDVKM. The CDR3 sequence is 13 residues long.

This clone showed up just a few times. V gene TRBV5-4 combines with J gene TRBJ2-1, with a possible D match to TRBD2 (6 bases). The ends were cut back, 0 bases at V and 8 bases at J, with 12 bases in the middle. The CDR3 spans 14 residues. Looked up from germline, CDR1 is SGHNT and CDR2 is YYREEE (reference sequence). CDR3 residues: CASSLEVASDEQFF. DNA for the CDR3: TGTGCCAGCAGCTTGGAGGTGGCTAGCGATGAGCAGTTCTTC.

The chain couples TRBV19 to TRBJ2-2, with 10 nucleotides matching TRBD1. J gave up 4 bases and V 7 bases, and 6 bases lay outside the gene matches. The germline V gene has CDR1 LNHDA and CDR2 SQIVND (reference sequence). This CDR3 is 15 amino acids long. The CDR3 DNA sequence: TGTGCCAGTAAAGACAGGGGGCGCGGCACCGGGGAGCTGTTTTTT. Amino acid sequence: CASKDRGRGTGELFF.

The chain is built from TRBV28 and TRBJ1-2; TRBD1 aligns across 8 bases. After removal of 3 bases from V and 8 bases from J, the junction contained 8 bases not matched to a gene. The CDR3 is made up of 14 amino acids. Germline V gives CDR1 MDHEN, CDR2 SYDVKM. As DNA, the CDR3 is TGTGCCAGCAGTTTGGCCAGGGGGCGAGGGGGCTACACCTTC. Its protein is CASSLARGRGGYTF.

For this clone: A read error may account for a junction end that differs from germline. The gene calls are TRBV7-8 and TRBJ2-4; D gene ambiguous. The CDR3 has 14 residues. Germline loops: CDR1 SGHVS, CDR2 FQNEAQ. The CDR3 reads CASSSPLIPTIKNF. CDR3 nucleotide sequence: TGTGCCAGCAGTTCACCCCTCATACCGACAATCAAGAACTTC.

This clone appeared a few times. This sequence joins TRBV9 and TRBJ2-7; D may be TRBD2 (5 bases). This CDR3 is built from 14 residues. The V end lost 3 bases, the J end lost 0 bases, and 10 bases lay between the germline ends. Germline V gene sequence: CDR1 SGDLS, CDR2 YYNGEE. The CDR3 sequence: CASSERADSYEQYF. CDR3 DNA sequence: TGTGCCAGCAGCGAACGAGCGGACTCCTACGAGCAGTACTTC.

DNA of the CDR3: TGTGCCAGCTCGCAGACAGGGTTGGCCCCCTACGAGCAGTACTTC. Protein product: CASSQTGLAPYEQYF. J is TRBJ2-7 and V is TRBV18; TRBD1 matches 7 bases. Looked up from germline, CDR1 is KGHSH and CDR2 is LQKENI. The V and J ends lost 6 bases and 2 bases, in that order; junction bases with no gene match: 10. CDR3 length: 15 amino acids.

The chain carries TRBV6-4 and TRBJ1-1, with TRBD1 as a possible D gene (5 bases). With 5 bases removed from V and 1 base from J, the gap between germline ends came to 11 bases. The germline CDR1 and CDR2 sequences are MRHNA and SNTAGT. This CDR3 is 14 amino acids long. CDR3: CASSPGGWNTEAFF. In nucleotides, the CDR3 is TGTGCCAGCAGTCCCGGGGGGTGGAACACTGAAGCTTTCTTT.

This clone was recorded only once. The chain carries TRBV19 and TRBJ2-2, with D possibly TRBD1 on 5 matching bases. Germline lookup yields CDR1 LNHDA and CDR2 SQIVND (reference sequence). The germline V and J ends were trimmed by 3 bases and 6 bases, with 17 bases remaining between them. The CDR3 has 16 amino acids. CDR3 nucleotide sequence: TGTGCCAGTAGTATTTCTGGTGTGGCAGGGCCCGGGGAGCTGTTTTTT. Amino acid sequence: CASSISGVAGPGELFF. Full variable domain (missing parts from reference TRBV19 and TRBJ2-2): DGGITQSPKYLFRKEGQNVTLSCEQNLNHDAMYWYRQDPGQGLRLIYYSQIVNDFQKGDIAEGYSVSREKKESFPLTVTSAQKNPTAFYLCASSISGVAGPGELFFGEGSRLTVL.

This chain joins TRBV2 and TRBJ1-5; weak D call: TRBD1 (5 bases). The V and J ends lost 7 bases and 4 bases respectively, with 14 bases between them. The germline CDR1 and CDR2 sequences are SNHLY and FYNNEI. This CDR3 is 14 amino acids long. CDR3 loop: CASTPRQINQPQHF. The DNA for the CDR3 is TGTGCCAGCACCCCGAGACAGATAAATCAGCCCCAGCATTTT. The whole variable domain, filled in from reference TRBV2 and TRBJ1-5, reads EPEVTQTPSHQVTQMGQEVILRCVPISNHLYFYWYRQILGQKVEFLVSFYNNEISEKSEIFDDQFSVERPDGSNFTLKIRSTKLEDSAMYFCASTPRQINQPQHFGDGTRLSIL.

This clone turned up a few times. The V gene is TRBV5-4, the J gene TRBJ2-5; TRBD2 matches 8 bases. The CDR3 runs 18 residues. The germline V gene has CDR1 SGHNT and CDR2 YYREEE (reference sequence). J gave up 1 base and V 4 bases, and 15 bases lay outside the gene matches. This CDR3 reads CASSPKLRAGGPQETQYF. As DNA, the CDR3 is TGTGCCAGCAGCCCGAAACTGAGGGCGGGAGGCCCCCAAGAGACCCAGTACTTC.

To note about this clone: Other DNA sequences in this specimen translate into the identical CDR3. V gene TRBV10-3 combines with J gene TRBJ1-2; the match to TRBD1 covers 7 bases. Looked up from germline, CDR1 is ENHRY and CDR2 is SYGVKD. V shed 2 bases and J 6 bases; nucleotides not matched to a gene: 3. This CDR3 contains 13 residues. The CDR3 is CAISERGTDGYTF. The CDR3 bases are TGTGCCATCAGTGAGAGAGGGACAGATGGCTACACCTTC.

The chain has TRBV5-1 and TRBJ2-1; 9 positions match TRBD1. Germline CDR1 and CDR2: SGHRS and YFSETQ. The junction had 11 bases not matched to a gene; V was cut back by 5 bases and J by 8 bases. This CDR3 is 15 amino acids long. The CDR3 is CASSSLQGAGYEQFF. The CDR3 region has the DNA TGCGCCAGCAGTTCCCTACAGGGGGCGGGTTATGAGCAGTTCTTC.

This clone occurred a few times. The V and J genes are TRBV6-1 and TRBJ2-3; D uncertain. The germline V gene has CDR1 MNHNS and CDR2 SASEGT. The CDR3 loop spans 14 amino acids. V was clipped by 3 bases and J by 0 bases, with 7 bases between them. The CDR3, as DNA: TGTGCCAGCAGTGATGAGGTGAGCACAGATACGCAGTATTTT. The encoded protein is CASSDEVSTDTQYF.

CDR3 amino acids: CASSSRGHNQPQHF. DNA of the CDR3: TGTGCCAGCAGCTCCAGGGGGCACAATCAGCCCCAGCATTTT. This chain uses TRBV7-2 with TRBJ1-5; TRBD1 matches 8 bases. V lost 4 bases to trimming and J lost 3 bases; unmatched junction nucleotides: 2. Germline V gives CDR1 SGHTA, CDR2 FQGNSA. CDR3 length: 14 amino acids.

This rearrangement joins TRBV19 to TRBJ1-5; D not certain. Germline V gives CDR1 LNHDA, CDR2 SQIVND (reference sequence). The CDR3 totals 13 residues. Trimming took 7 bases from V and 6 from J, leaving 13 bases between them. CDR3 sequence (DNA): TGTGCCAGTAACTTCGGGAGAAGTCAGCCCCAGCATTTT. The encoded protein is CASNFGRSQPQHF.

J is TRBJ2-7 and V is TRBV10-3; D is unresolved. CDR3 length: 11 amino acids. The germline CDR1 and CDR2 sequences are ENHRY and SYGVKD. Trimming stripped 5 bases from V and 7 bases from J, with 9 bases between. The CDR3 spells CAISREAEQYF. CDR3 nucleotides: TGTGCCATCAGTCGCGAGGCTGAGCAGTACTTC.

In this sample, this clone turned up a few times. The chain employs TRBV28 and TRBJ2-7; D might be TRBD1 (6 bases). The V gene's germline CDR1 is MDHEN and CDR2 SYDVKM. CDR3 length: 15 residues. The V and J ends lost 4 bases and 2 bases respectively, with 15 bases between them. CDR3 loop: CASSSPSGDAYEQYF. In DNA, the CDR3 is TGTGCCAGCAGTTCCCCCTCAGGGGACGCCTACGAGCAGTACTTC.

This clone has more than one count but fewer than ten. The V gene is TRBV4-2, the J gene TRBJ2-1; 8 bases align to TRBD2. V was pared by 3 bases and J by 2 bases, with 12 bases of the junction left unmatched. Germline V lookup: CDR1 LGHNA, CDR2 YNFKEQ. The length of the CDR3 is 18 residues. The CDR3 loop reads CASSHPRLASSPYNEQFF. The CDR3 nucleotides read TGTGCCAGCAGCCACCCTCGACTAGCGAGCTCCCCCTACAATGAGCAGTTCTTC.

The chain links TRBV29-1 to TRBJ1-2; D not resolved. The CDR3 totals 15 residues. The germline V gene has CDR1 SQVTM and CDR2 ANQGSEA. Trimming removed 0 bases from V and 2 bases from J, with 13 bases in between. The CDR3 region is CSVEDLARSNYGYTF. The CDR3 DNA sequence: TGCAGCGTTGAAGATCTGGCCAGGTCAAACTATGGCTACACCTTC.

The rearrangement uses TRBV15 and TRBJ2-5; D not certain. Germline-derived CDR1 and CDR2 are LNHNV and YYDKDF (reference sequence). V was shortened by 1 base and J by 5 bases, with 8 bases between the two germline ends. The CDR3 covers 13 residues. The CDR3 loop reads CATSRGVRETQYF. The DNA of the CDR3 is TGTGCCACCAGCAGAGGGGTGAGGGAGACCCAGTACTTC.

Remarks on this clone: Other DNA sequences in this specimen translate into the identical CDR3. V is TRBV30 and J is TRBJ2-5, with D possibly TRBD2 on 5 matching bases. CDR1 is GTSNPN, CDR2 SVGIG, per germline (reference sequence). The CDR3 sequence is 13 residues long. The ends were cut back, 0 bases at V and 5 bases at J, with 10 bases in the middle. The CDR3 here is CAWSVLGGETQYF. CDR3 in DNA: TGTGCCTGGAGTGTACTCGGCGGGGAGACCCAGTACTTC.